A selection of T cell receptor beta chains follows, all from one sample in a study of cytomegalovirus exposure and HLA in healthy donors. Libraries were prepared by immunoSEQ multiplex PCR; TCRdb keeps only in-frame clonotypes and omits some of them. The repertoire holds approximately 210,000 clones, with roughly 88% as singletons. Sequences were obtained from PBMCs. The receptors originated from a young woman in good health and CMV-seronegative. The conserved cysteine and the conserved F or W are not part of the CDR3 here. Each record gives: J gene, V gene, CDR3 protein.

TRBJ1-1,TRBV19,ASSIRGINTEAF
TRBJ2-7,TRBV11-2,ASSLSSLTTGRYEQY
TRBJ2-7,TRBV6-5,ASSQTGEQY
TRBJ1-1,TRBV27,ASSLVMTGVGRFEAF
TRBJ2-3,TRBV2,ASSDTGAVVDTQY
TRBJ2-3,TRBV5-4,ASSLGGGRTDTQY
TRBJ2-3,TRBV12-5,ASGFSESDTQY
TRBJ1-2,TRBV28,ASRTGQADYGYT
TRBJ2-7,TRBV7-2,ASSPSVNTYEQY
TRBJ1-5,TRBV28,ASRDSGSSQPQH
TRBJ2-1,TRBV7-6,ASSLNPGDRWGNNEQF
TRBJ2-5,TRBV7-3,ASSPTRQETQY
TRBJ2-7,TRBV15,ATSSLGGDTPYEQY
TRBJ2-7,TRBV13,ASSLYRGAYEQY
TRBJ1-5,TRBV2,ASSQDSLPNQPQH
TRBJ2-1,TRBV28,ASSVDQGREF
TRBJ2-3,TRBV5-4,ASSRGGRNTDTQY
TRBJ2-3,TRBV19,ASSIDGRRTDTQY
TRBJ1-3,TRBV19,ASETFLSGNTIY
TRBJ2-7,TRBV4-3,ASSQALQGKYEQY
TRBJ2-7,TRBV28,ASSEPLAGLIHEQY
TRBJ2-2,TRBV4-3,ASSQLGGTGELF
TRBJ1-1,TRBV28,ASSPATGWNTEAF
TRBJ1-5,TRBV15,ATSRVRDRANQPQH
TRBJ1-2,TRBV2,ASSEAAWENYGYT
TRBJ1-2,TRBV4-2,ASSQVGQGAAGYT
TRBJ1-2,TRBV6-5,ASSRRGNYGYT
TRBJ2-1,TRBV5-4,ASSFRGSGSNGEQF
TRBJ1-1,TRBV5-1,ASSLGGSRTEAF